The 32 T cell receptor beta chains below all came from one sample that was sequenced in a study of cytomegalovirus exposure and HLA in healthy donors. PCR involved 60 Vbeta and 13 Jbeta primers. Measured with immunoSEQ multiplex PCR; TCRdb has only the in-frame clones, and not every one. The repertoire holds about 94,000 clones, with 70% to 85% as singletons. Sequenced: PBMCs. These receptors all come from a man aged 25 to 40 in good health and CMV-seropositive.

The CDR3 loop is CASSPPQREAHNEQFF. The DNA of the CDR3 is TGTGCCAGCAGTCCCCCCCAGCGGGAGGCCCACAATGAGCAGTTCTTC. The chain uses TRBV27 and TRBJ2-1; 9 bases are shared with TRBD2. V was pared by 5 bases and J by 5 bases, with 10 bases of the junction left unmatched. Germline V lookup: CDR1 MNHEY, CDR2 SMNVEV (reference sequence). The CDR3 has 16 amino acids.

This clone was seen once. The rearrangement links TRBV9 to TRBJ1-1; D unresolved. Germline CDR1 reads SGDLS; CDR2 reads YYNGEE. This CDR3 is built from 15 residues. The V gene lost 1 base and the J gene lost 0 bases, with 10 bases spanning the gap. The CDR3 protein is CASSVSGSMNTEAFF. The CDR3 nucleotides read TGTGCCAGCAGCGTATCCGGGTCCATGAACACTGAAGCTTTCTTT.

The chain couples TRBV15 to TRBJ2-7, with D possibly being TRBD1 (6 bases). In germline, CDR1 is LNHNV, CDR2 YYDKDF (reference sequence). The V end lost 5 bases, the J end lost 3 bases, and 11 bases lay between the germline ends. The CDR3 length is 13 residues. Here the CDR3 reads CATSAGQNYEQYF. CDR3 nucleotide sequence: TGTGCCACCAGCGCTGGACAGAACTACGAGCAGTACTTC.

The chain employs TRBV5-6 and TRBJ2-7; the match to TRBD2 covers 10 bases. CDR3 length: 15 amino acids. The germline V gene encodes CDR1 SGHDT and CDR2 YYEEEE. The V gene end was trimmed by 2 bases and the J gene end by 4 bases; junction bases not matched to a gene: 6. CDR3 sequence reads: CASSFSGGLFYEQYF. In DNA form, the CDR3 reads TGTGCCAGCAGCTTTAGCGGGGGGCTGTTTTACGAGCAGTACTTC.

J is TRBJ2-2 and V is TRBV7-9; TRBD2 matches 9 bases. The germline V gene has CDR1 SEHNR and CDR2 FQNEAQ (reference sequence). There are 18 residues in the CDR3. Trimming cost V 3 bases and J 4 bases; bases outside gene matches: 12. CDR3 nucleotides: TGTGCCAGCAGCTTTCATCCCCCGGGACTAGCTGGCACCGGGGAGCTGTTTTTT. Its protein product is CASSFHPPGLAGTGELFF.

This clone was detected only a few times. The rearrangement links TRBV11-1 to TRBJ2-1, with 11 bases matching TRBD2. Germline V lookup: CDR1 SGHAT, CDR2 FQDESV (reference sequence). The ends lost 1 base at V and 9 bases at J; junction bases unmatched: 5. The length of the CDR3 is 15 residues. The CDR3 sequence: CASSLDSGRGSEQFF. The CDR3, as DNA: TGTGCCAGCAGCTTAGATAGCGGGAGGGGTAGTGAGCAGTTCTTC.

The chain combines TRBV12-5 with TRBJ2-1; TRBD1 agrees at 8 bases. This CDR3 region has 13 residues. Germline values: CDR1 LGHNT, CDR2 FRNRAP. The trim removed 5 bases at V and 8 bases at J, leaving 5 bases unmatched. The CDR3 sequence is CASGRQGYHEQFF. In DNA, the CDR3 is TGTGCTAGTGGTAGACAGGGGTACCATGAGCAGTTCTTC.

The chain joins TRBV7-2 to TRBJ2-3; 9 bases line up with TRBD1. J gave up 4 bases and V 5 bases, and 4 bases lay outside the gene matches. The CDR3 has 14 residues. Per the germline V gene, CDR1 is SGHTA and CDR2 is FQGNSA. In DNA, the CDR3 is TGTGCCAGCAGCCCCGGACAGGGGCCAGATACGCAGTATTTT. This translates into CASSPGQGPDTQYF.

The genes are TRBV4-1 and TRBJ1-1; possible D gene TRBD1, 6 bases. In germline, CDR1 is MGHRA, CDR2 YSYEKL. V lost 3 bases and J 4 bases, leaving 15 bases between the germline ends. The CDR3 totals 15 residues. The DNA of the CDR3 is TGCGCCAGCAGCCAGGTAGGGGGGGGCCCCACTGAAGCTTTCTTT. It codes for CASSQVGGGPTEAFF.

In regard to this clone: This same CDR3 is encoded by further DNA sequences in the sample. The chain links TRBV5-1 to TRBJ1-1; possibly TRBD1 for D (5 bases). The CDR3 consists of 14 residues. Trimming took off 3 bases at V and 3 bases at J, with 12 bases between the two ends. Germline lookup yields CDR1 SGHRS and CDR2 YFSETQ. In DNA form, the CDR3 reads TGCGCCAGCAGCTCCGCGGGGGGATACACTGAAGCTTTCTTT. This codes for CASSSAGGYTEAFF.

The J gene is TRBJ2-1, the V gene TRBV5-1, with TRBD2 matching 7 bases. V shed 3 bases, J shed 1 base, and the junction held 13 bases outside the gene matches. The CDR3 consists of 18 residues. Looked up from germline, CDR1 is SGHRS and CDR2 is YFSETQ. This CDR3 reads CASSSSWGRGGSYNEQFF. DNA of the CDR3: TGCGCCAGCAGCTCGAGTTGGGGGAGGGGTGGATCCTACAATGAGCAGTTCTTC.

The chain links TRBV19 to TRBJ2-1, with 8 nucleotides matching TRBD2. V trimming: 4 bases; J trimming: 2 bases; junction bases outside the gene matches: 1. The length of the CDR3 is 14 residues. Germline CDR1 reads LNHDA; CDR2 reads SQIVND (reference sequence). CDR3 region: CASSNGGAYNEQFF. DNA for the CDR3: TGTGCCAGTAGTAACGGGGGGGCCTACAATGAGCAGTTCTTC.

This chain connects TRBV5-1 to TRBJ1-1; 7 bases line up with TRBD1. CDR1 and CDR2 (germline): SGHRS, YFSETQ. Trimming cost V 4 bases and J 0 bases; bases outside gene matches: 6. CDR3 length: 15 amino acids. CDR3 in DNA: TGCGCCAGCAGCGCGCGACAGGGTTTGAACACTGAAGCTTTCTTT. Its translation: CASSARQGLNTEAFF.

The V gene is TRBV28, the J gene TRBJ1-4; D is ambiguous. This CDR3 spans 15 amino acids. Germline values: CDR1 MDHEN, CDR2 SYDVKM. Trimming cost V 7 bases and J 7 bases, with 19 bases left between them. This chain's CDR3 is CASNSRLSTGEKLFF. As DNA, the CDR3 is TGTGCCAGCAATAGTAGGCTATCCACGGGTGAAAAACTGTTTTTT.

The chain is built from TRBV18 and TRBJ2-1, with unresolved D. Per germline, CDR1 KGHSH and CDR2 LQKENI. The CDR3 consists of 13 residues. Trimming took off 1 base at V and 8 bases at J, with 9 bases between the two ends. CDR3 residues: CASSPQAEDEQFF. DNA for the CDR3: TGTGCCAGCTCACCACAGGCCGAGGATGAGCAGTTCTTC.

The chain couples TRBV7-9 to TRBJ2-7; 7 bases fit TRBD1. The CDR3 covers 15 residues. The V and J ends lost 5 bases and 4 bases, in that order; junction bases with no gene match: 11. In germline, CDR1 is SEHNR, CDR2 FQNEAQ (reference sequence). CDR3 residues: CASSRGQGVVYEQYF. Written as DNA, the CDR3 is TGTGCCAGCAGCCGCGGGCAGGGGGTCGTATACGAGCAGTACTTC. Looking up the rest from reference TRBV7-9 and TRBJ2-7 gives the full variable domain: DTGVSQNPRHKITKRGQNVTFRCDPISEHNRLYWYRQTLGQGPEFLTYFQNEAQLEKSRLLSDRFSAERPKGSFSTLEIQRTEQGDSAMYLCASSRGQGVVYEQYFGPGTRLTVT.

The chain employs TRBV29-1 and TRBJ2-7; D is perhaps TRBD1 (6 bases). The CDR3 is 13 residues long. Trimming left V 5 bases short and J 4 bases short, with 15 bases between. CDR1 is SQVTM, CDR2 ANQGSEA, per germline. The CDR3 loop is CSVSPGTGYEQYF. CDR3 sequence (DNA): TGCAGCGTTTCGCCGGGAACAGGGTACGAGCAGTACTTC.

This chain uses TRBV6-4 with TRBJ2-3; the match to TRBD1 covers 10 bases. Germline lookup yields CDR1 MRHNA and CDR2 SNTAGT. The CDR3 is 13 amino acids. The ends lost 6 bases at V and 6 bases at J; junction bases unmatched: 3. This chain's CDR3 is CASRGTGVDTQYF. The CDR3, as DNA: TGTGCCAGCAGGGGGACAGGGGTGGATACGCAGTATTTT.

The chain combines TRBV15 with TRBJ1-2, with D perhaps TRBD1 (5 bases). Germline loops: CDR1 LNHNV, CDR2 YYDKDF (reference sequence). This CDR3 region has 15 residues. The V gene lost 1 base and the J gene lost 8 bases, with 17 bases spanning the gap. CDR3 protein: CATSRVPVQGFGYTF. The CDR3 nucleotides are TGTGCCACCAGCAGAGTTCCCGTCCAGGGATTCGGCTACACCTTC. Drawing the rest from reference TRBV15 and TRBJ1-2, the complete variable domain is DAMVIQNPRYQVTQFGKPVTLSCSQTLNHNVMYWYQQKSSQAPKLLFHYYDKDFNNEADTPDNFQSRRPNTSFCFLDIRSPGLGDTAMYLCATSRVPVQGFGYTFGSGTRLTVV.

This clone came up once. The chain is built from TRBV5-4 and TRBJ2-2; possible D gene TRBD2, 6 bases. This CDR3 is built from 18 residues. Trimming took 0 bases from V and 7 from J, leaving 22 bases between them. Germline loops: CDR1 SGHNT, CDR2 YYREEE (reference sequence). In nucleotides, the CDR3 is TGTGCCAGCAGCTTGGTTCCACTAAGCGGGTTTATCAGCGGGGAGCTGTTTTTT. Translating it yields CASSLVPLSGFISGELFF.

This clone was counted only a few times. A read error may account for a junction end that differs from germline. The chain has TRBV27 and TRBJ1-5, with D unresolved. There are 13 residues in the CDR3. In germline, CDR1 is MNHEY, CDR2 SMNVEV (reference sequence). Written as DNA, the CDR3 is TGTGCCAGCAGTTTGAGTAGCAATCAGCCCCAGAATTTT. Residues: CASSLSSNQPQNF.

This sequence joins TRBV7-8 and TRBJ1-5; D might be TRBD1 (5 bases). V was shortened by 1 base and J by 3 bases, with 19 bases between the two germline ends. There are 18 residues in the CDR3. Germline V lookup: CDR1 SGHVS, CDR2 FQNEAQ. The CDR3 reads CASSLVVGTGEYNQPQHF. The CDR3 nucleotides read TGTGCCAGCAGCTTAGTTGTGGGAACAGGCGAATACAATCAGCCCCAGCATTTT.

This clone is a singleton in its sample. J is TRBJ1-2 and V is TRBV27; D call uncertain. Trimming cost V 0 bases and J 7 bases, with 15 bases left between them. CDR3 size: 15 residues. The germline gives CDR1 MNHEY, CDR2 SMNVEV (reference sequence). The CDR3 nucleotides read TGTGCCAGCAGTTTATCAGGGAGTCAGAGGACTGGCTACACCTTC. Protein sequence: CASSLSGSQRTGYTF.

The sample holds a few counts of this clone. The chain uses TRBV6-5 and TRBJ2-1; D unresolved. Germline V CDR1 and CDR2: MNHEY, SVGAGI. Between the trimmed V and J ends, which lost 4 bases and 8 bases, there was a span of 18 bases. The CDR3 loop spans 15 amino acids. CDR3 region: CASSSQLLVTDEQFF. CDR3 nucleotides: TGTGCCAGCAGTTCTCAGCTTCTAGTAACCGATGAGCAGTTCTTC.

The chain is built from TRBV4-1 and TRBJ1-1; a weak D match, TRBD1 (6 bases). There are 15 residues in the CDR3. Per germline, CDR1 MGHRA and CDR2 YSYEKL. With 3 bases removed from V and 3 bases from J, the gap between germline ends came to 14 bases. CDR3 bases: TGCGCCAGCAGCCAGCTACAGGGTACTCACACTGAAGCTTTCTTT. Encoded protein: CASSQLQGTHTEAFF.

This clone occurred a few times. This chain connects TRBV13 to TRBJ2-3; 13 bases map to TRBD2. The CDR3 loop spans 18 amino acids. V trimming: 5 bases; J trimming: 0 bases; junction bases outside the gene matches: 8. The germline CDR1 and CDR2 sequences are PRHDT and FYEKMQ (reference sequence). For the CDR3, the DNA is TGTGCCAGCAGCCCCCAGACTAGCGGGGGGTCTAGCACAGATACGCAGTATTTT. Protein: CASSPQTSGGSSTDTQYF.

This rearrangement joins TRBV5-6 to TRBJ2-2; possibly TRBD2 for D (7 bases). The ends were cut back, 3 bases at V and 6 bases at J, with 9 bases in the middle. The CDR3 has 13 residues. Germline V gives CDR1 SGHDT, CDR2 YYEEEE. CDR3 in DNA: TGTGCCAGCAGCTGGGGGGGCTCCGGGGAGCTGTTTTTT. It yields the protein CASSWGGSGELFF.

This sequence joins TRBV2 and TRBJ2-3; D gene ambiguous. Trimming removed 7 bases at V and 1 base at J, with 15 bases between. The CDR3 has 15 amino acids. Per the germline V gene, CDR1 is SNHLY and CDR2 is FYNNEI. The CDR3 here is CASILGEWGTDTQYF. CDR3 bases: TGTGCCAGCATCCTAGGCGAATGGGGCACAGATACGCAGTATTTT.

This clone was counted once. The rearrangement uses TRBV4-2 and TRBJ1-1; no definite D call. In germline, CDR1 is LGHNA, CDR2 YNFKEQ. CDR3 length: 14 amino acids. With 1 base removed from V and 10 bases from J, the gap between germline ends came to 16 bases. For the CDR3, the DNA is TGTGCCAGCAGCCAAGTTTGGGAGCAAGAGGGAGCTTTCTTT. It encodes CASSQVWEQEGAFF.

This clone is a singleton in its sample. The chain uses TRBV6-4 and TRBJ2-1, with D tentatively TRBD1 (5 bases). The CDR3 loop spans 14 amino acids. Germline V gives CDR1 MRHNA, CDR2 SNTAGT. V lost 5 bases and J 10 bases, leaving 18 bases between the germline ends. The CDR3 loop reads CASSPQGSVGEQFF. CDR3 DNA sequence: TGTGCCAGCAGTCCTCAGGGTTCTGTCGGGGAGCAGTTCTTC.

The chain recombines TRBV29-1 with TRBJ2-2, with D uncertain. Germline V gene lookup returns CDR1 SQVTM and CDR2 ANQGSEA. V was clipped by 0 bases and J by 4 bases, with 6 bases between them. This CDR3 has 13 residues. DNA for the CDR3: TGCAGCGTTGAAGATCCCGGCACCGGGGAGCTGTTTTTT. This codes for CSVEDPGTGELFF.

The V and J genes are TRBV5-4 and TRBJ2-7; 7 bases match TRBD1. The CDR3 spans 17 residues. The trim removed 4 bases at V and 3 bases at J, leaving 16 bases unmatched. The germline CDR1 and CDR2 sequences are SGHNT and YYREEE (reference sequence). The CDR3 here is CASSAGPTGIIFYEQYF. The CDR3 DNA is TGTGCCAGCAGCGCTGGGCCGACAGGGATAATTTTCTACGAGCAGTACTTC. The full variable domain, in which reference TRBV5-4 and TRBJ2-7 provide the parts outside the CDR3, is ETGVTQSPTHLIKTRGQQVTLRCSSQSGHNTVSWYQQALGQGPQFIFQYYREEENGRGNFPPRFSGLQFPNYSSELNVNALELDDSALYLCASSAGPTGIIFYEQYFGPGTRLTVT.